A selection of T cell receptor beta chains follows, all from one sample in a study of identical twins. TCRdb processed the 5' RACE reads anew with MiXCR; each CDR3 protein has one entry. This sample yields 500,000 to 700,000 distinct CDR3 sequences, of which roughly 6.6% are seen a single time; 1.6% belongs to the top ten. These same data were also listed under a study on yellow fever vaccine responses in identical twins.

Sequencing was performed on PBMCs. The origin of the receptors is a woman aged 18-35 years in good health. CDR3s include the opening cysteine and the closing phenylalanine or tryptophan.

v_gene: TRBV28
CDR3aa: CASSRDRGLYGYTF

v_gene: TRBV6-1
CDR3aa: CASNPSGSGSREQYF

v_gene: TRBV5-1
CDR3aa: CASSPETDFQETQYF

v_gene: TRBV12-3/TRBV12-4
CDR3aa: CASSIRLAGVLEQFF

v_gene: TRBV7-2
CDR3aa: CASSTQTGFTDTQYF

v_gene: TRBV5-1
CDR3aa: CASSLAAMGARETQYF

v_gene: TRBV20-1
CDR3aa: CSARDRVSSGELFF

v_gene: TRBV12-3/TRBV12-4
CDR3aa: CASSYTRVFDEQYF

v_gene: TRBV7-8
CDR3aa: CASSPGRSSGRTGELFF

v_gene: TRBV27
CDR3aa: CASSSPGHKNTGELFF

v_gene: TRBV29-1
CDR3aa: CSLMSRDTGELFF

v_gene: TRBV12-3/TRBV12-4
CDR3aa: CASSPKPGTEQETQYF

v_gene: TRBV5-1
CDR3aa: CASSRGLAAMNTGELFF

v_gene: TRBV7-8
CDR3aa: CASSPGRGISSYEQYF

v_gene: TRBV28
CDR3aa: CASSPPVRPQHF

v_gene: TRBV15
CDR3aa: CATSRDNTRGYTF

v_gene: TRBV12-3/TRBV12-4
CDR3aa: CASSSRAGGNIQYF

v_gene: TRBV28
CDR3aa: CASSLYRTGVNTGELFF

v_gene: TRBV6-4
CDR3aa: CASSAGLGNTGELFF

v_gene: TRBV7-9
CDR3aa: CASSLKLNTYMNTEAFF

v_gene: TRBV4-1
CDR3aa: CASNSLSDGEQFF

v_gene: TRBV4-1
CDR3aa: CASSQVGQTNEKLFF

v_gene: TRBV6-4
CDR3aa: CASSDTGAATDTQYF

v_gene: TRBV9
CDR3aa: CASSAIEALGEQYF

v_gene: TRBV20-1
CDR3aa: CSALGLFNEQFF

v_gene: TRBV7-9
CDR3aa: CASSLPGLGVQYF